The 18 T cell receptor beta chains in this list originate from one sample, sequenced in a study of cytomegalovirus exposure and HLA in healthy donors. Primers included in the PCR were 60 Vbeta and 13 Jbeta primers. Profiled with immunoSEQ multiplex PCR; TCRdb holds only in-frame clones, not every one. The data contain around 100,000 clones, 60% to 85% of them singletons. Sequencing used PBMCs. The receptors derive from a man aged 50 to 60 in good health and CMV-seropositive.

This clone was observed once. This chain connects TRBV7-9 to TRBJ2-7; 7 bases fit TRBD1. The V gene end was trimmed by 5 bases and the J gene end by 3 bases; junction bases not matched to a gene: 4. Germline V CDR1 and CDR2: SEHNR, FQNEAQ (reference sequence). There are 13 residues in the CDR3. CDR3 DNA sequence: TGTGCCAGCAGCAGCTCAGGGGGCTACGAGCAGTACTTC. Translating gives CASSSSGGYEQYF.

The CDR3 loop is CASGRQGRNSPLHF. The CDR3 DNA reads as TGTGCCAGTGGAAGACAGGGGCGGAATTCACCCCTCCACTTT. The genes are TRBV4-2 and TRBJ1-6; 8 positions match TRBD1. The CDR3 has 14 residues. With V trimmed by 9 bases and J by 7 bases, 8 bases remained unmatched. The germline gives CDR1 LGHNA, CDR2 YNFKEQ.

The J gene is TRBJ2-7, the V gene TRBV7-9; TRBD2 agrees at 11 bases. The germline V gene has CDR1 SEHNR and CDR2 FQNEAQ (reference sequence). With V trimmed by 5 bases and J by 5 bases, 14 bases remained unmatched. CDR3 length equals 17 residues. Written as DNA, the CDR3 is TGTGCCAGCAGCCCGGGGGTGAAACTAGCGGGAGTAGACGAGCAGTACTTC. Translation gives CASSPGVKLAGVDEQYF.

J is TRBJ1-5 and V is TRBV6-5; maybe TRBD1 (5 bases). The V end lost 6 bases, the J end lost 6 bases, and 18 bases lay between the germline ends. Germline loops: CDR1 MNHEY, CDR2 SVGAGI. The CDR3 totals 15 residues. Written as DNA, the CDR3 is TGTGCCAGCAGCGCAAGTGCAGGGTTAGCTCAGCCCCAGCATTTT. This translates into CASSASAGLAQPQHF.

The V call is TRBV7-9, the J call TRBJ2-5; 14 nucleotides line up with TRBD2. V shed 6 bases and J 5 bases; nucleotides not matched to a gene: 5. Germline loops: CDR1 SEHNR, CDR2 FQNEAQ (reference sequence). The CDR3 extends over 15 amino acids. In DNA, the CDR3 is TGTGCCAGCAGTCAGGGACTAGCGGGAGTTGAGACCCAGTACTTC. Amino acids: CASSQGLAGVETQYF.

This chain uses TRBV28 with TRBJ2-1, with 12 bases that match TRBD1. Trimming cost V 5 bases and J 7 bases; bases outside gene matches: 6. Per germline, CDR1 MDHEN and CDR2 SYDVKM. This CDR3 has 15 residues. CDR3 DNA sequence: TGTGCCAGCAGTACGTGGGACAGGGGGCGGAATGAGCAGTTCTTC. Protein sequence: CASSTWDRGRNEQFF.

The table lists this clone with a few counts. This chain uses TRBV7-2 with TRBJ2-2; D unresolved. The CDR3 sequence is 15 residues long. V was trimmed by 1 base and J by 1 base, leaving 7 bases between them. Looked up from germline, CDR1 is SGHTA and CDR2 is FQGNSA. CDR3 in DNA: TGTGCCAGCAGCTTAGGTCCCGGGAACACCGGGGAGCTGTTTTTT. Translating gives CASSLGPGNTGELFF.

The V and J genes are TRBV7-2 and TRBJ2-5; 8 bases are a match to TRBD2. CDR1 SGHTA and CDR2 FQGNSA come from the germline V gene. This CDR3 is 15 amino acids long. V shed 5 bases and J 2 bases; nucleotides not matched to a gene: 7. The CDR3 loop reads CASSRKAGVQETQYF. CDR3 coding DNA: TGTGCCAGCAGCCGTAAAGCGGGGGTTCAAGAGACCCAGTACTTC.

Concerning this clone: A junction boundary mismatches the germline segment, possibly from a read error. This chain links TRBV7-9 with TRBJ2-6; D might be TRBD1 (5 bases). The CDR3 contains 18 residues. Germline CDR1 and CDR2: SEHNR and FQNEAQ (reference sequence). This chain's CDR3 is CSSSHPPTAISGANVLTF. The CDR3 region has the DNA TGTTCCAGCAGCCACCCCCCGACAGCCATCTCTGGGGCCAACGTCCTGACTTTC.

V gene TRBV19 combines with J gene TRBJ2-1, with D possibly TRBD2 on 6 matching bases. The V gene lost 5 bases and the J gene lost 4 bases, with 18 bases spanning the gap. This CDR3 is 16 amino acids long. Germline V gene data show CDR1 as LNHDA and CDR2 as SQIVND (reference sequence). CDR3 sequence reads: CASSEDGRRSYNEQFF. The CDR3 bases are TGTGCCAGTAGTGAGGACGGGAGAAGGTCTTACAATGAGCAGTTCTTC.

V and J are TRBV6-6 and TRBJ1-1, with TRBD1 matching 8 bases. V lost 4 bases to trimming and J lost 4 bases; unmatched junction nucleotides: 8. CDR1 is MNHNY, CDR2 SVGAGI, per germline (reference sequence). This CDR3 region has 15 residues. CDR3 in DNA: TGTGCCAGCAGTTTTTCAGGGGGCGCGGGCACTGAAGCTTTCTTT. Its protein product is CASSFSGGAGTEAFF.

V is TRBV2 and J is TRBJ2-1; 9 bases align to TRBD2. Germline trimming cut 1 base from V and 10 bases from J; bases unmatched to any gene: 5. The CDR3 sequence is 14 residues long. The germline V gene encodes CDR1 SNHLY and CDR2 FYNNEI. CDR3 coding DNA: TGTGCCAGCAGTGAAGTCCTAGCGGGGAGGGAGCAGTTCTTC. This sequence encodes CASSEVLAGREQFF.

This clone was detected a few times. The chain joins TRBV6-1 to TRBJ2-7; D gene ambiguous. Germline values: CDR1 MNHNS, CDR2 SASEGT. V lost 7 bases to trimming and J lost 5 bases, with 12 bases between them. The CDR3 spans 12 residues. The CDR3 here is CASTQKINEQYF. The CDR3 nucleotides are TGTGCCAGCACCCAGAAGATCAACGAGCAGTACTTC.

The J gene is TRBJ2-5, the V gene TRBV6-1, with 9 bases lining up with TRBD1. The CDR3 runs 18 residues. CDR1 and CDR2 (germline): MNHNS, SASEGT. Trimming took 2 bases from V and 4 from J; bases not matched to a gene: 14. DNA for the CDR3: TGTGCCAGCAGTGAACTAATTCCGGGACAGGGAAGGACAGAGACCCAGTACTTC. Amino acid sequence: CASSELIPGQGRTETQYF.

The rearrangement joins TRBV6-5 to TRBJ2-2, with TRBD1 matching over 7 bases. Trimming took 2 bases from V and 7 from J; bases not matched to a gene: 10. Germline values: CDR1 MNHEY, CDR2 SVGAGI. The CDR3 length is 16 residues. Here the CDR3 reads CASSYRPLQGSGELFF. CDR3 in DNA: TGTGCCAGCAGTTACAGGCCCCTACAGGGGAGCGGGGAGCTGTTTTTT.

The rearrangement joins TRBV5-1 to TRBJ1-2, with a tentative D call TRBD1 (6 bases). Germline loops: CDR1 SGHRS, CDR2 YFSETQ. The V gene lost 2 bases and the J gene lost 3 bases, with 14 bases spanning the gap. The CDR3 consists of 15 residues. In DNA form, the CDR3 reads TGCGCCAGCAGCTTCGGGGGGGGCGAGCACTATGGCTACACCTTC. This encodes CASSFGGGEHYGYTF.

The chain links TRBV11-3 to TRBJ2-3, with D hard to call. The CDR3 runs to 13 residues. V was pared by 4 bases and J by 2 bases, with 7 bases between. Germline loops: CDR1 SGHNT, CDR2 YENEEA. The CDR3 here is CASSSVSTDTQYF. In DNA, the CDR3 is TGTGCCAGCAGCTCCGTGTCCACAGATACGCAGTATTTT.

J is TRBJ2-7 and V is TRBV10-2, with D perhaps TRBD1 (6 bases). Deletions cut 6 bases from V and 0 bases from J, with 15 bases between. The CDR3 is made up of 15 amino acids. Germline V gives CDR1 WSHSY, CDR2 SAAADI. The CDR3 bases are TGCGCCAGCAGAAGGACAGCCGAATTCTCCTACGAGCAGTACTTC. Its translation: CASRRTAEFSYEQYF.